This T cell receptor beta chain was retrieved from a study of blood T cell repertoires in COVID-19. Study at large: PBMCs, B-cell-depleted T cells, or T cells were the source of the cDNA or gDNA that made up the material.

How the authors handled the data: Nucleated cell number was recorded as an estimate derived from reference gene primer amplification. The data were produced by immunoSEQ multiplex PCR, yet TCRdb's version contains in-frame clones alone and is incomplete. V and J calls and clone size are copied from that table; D and trimming were computed from the DNA. Among some 380,000 clones listed, 70% to 90% were seen once. There are 15 residues in the CDR3. V dropped 6 bases and J dropped 2; count of bases not matched to a gene: 9. Germline values: CDR1 MNHEY, CDR2 SVGAGI. Researchers sorted participants into cohorts using their self-reported clinical history. Cohort 3 donors counted as recovered after two negative PCRs, clearance, or resolved symptoms.

The receptor was isolated from a man under 40 who had recovered from COVID-19. The sample was PBMCs or T cells enriched from blood (not recorded which). The chain combines TRBV6-5 with TRBJ1-2, with 7 bases matching TRBD1. For the CDR3, the DNA is TGTGCCAGCAGACCGATCGACAGGGACAACTATGGCTACACCTTC. It encodes CASRPIDRDNYGYTF.